This T cell receptor beta chain was documented in a study of T cells in Graves' hyperthyroidism and ophthalmopathy. Study results and limitations: Ophthalmopathy, as predicted by the model, came a median approximately 6.5 months after the prediction. Ophthalmopathy was told apart from stable hyperthyroidism by a 13 V-J model. Most clonotypes expanded in thyroid above 0.001 were likewise present in blood.

The CDR3 loop spans 13 amino acids. Trimming removed 4 bases from V and 6 bases from J, with 12 bases in between. Per germline, CDR1 GTSNPN and CDR2 SVGIG (reference sequence). This clonotype was recorded many times. The target antigen is unknown. Researchers took RNA transcripts and amplified the TCR beta CDR3 regions from them. Using the HTBI primer set, a first-round RT-PCR was run on the TCR CDR3. Using its own MiXCR run on the multiplex PCR reads, TCRdb lists one record per CDR3 protein. The sample lists around 270,000 distinct CDR3 sequences, about 19% occurring once. Clinical symptoms, serum thyroxine, TRAb, thyroid ultrasound and orbital computed tomography established diagnosis.

This TCR was sampled from a man aged 45-65 years with Graves' ophthalmopathy. Sequenced input: blood. The chain combines TRBV30 with TRBJ1-4; D not resolved. The CDR3, as DNA: TGTGCCTGGAATCCGGGGTGGGATGAAAAACTGTTTTTT. As protein: CAWNPGWDEKLFF.